This T cell receptor beta chain was identified during a study of T cells in lung cancer brain metastases. Between the trimmed V and J ends, which lost 0 bases and 8 bases, there was a span of 14 bases. The germline CDR1 and CDR2 sequences are SGHRS and YFSETQ. The CDR3 has 14 amino acids. Patients had resection for synchronous oligometastatic disease or delayed recurrence of a solitary brain metastasis. In regard to this clone: The antigen is undetermined.

The data were produced by immunoSEQ multiplex PCR, yet TCRdb's version contains in-frame clones alone and is incomplete. The table shows about 5,600 clones, with approximately 80% occurring only once. Points from the study as a whole: Unique productive clones were significantly fewer in brain metastases: median roughly 1,400 versus 4,700. DNA fragmentation in FFPE samples may have prevented full retrieval of the infiltrating T cell repertoire.

The chain carries TRBV5-1 and TRBJ1-2; possibly TRBD1 for D (6 bases). The source material was tumor tissue from a brain metastasis. The source of this sequence is a man aged 45-60 years with non-small cell lung cancer that had spread to the brain. The CDR3 DNA reads TGCGCCAGCAGCTTGGCCACGGGGGGCCTGGGCTACACCTTC. Its translation: CASSLATGGLGYTF.